This T cell receptor (beta chain) derives from a study of coeliac disease. This table comes from immunoSEQ multiplex PCR, and its TCRdb copy is limited to in-frame clones, with some not included. The sample carries about 4,800 clones, 65% to 75% recorded once. Germline values: CDR1 SNHLY, CDR2 FYNNEI. J was trimmed by 1 base and V by 6 bases; bases with no gene match: 2. The CDR3 runs 15 residues. Sequencing was carried out using lamina propria lymphocytes from the gut. This rearrangement joins TRBV2 to TRBJ2-6; 8 nucleotides agree with TRBD1. The TCR sequence derives from a woman younger than 35 with active celiac disease. The CDR3 loop reads CASRNRGSGANVLTF. Written as DNA, the CDR3 is TGTGCCAGCAGGAACAGGGGGTCTGGGGCCAACGTCCTGACTTTC.